Following are 30 T cell receptor beta chains from one sample sequenced in a study of blood T cell repertoires in COVID-19. The assay was immunoSEQ multiplex PCR, and TCRdb's table has in-frame clones only and misses some. The sample has some 69,000 clones; 75% to 85% are singletons. The specimen sequenced was peripheral blood. The receptors come from a human donor in a cohort sampled during active COVID-19.

This sequence joins TRBV10-2 and TRBJ2-2, with TRBD2 matching over 7 bases. This CDR3 spans 16 amino acids. CDR1 and CDR2 from the germline V gene are WSHSY and SAAADI. The V and J ends lost 7 bases and 4 bases, in that order; junction bases with no gene match: 12. The CDR3 DNA reads as TGCGCCAGCACCACTATGGGAGGGAGCCCCACCGGGGAGCTGTTTTTT. Translating gives CASTTMGGSPTGELFF.

The chain joins TRBV24-1 to TRBJ2-5; 7 nucleotides align to TRBD1. Germline-derived CDR1 and CDR2 are KGHDR and SFDVKD. The CDR3 extends over 15 amino acids. J gave up 4 bases and V 4 bases, and 8 bases lay outside the gene matches. The CDR3 reads CATSDGRGKRETQYF. The CDR3, as DNA: TGTGCCACCAGTGACGGCAGGGGGAAACGAGAGACCCAGTACTTC.

The chain recombines TRBV28 with TRBJ2-1, with unresolved D. This CDR3 region has 15 residues. In germline, CDR1 is MDHEN, CDR2 SYDVKM. The V end lost 2 bases, the J end lost 4 bases, and 12 bases lay between the germline ends. The CDR3 loop is CASSLVPRWYNEQFF. CDR3 sequence (DNA): TGTGCCAGCAGTTTAGTTCCCCGGTGGTACAATGAGCAGTTCTTC.

This chain's CDR3 is CASSPKDRGAYEQYF. The DNA for the CDR3 is TGCGCCAGCAGTCCCAAGGACAGGGGGGCCTACGAGCAGTACTTC. The chain employs TRBV5-1 and TRBJ2-7, with 10 nucleotides matching TRBD1. V lost 5 bases, J lost 2 bases, and 7 bases stayed unmatched. Germline V gene sequence: CDR1 SGHRS, CDR2 YFSETQ. The CDR3 sequence is 15 residues long.

This chain links TRBV27 with TRBJ1-1, with D perhaps TRBD1 (6 bases). The germline V gene encodes CDR1 MNHEY and CDR2 SMNVEV (reference sequence). CDR3 length: 13 amino acids. Deletions cut 5 bases from V and 4 bases from J, with 11 bases between. CDR3 nucleotide sequence: TGTGCCAGCAGTGATTACAGGGCCACTGAAGCTTTCTTT. It codes for CASSDYRATEAFF.

The DNA for the CDR3 is TGTGCCAGCAGCGAAAGGGCAGGGAACGAGCAGTACTTC. Encoded protein: CASSERAGNEQYF. The chain carries TRBV7-2 and TRBJ2-7; D is possibly TRBD1 (5 bases). From germline, CDR1 is SGHTA and CDR2 FQGNSA. Trimming removed 5 bases at V and 5 bases at J, with 13 bases between. The CDR3 totals 13 residues.

This rearrangement joins TRBV19 to TRBJ1-6; D gene uncertain. This CDR3 region has 14 residues. The germline V gene encodes CDR1 LNHDA and CDR2 SQIVND (reference sequence). Trimming shortened V by 1 base and J by 8 bases, and 9 bases separated the two germline ends. CDR3 sequence reads: CASSIVDSYSPLHF. In nucleotides, the CDR3 is TGTGCCAGTAGTATAGTGGACTCCTATTCACCCCTCCACTTT.

The rearrangement uses TRBV4-2 and TRBJ1-4, with 11 bases matching TRBD1. CDR1 and CDR2 from the germline V gene are LGHNA and YNFKEQ. The CDR3 consists of 18 residues. Trimming removed 4 bases from V and 0 bases from J; junction bases left unmatched: 7. CDR3 sequence reads: CASSPRGTGGATNEKLFF. The CDR3, as DNA: TGTGCCAGCAGCCCCCGCGGGACAGGGGGGGCAACTAATGAAAAACTGTTTTTT.

This sequence joins TRBV28 and TRBJ1-2, with D tentatively TRBD1 (6 bases). Germline loops: CDR1 MDHEN, CDR2 SYDVKM. This CDR3 is built from 17 residues. Trimming took off 0 bases at V and 2 bases at J, with 16 bases between the two ends. In DNA form, the CDR3 reads TGTGCCAGCAGTTTATGGGAAGGGGGGGGTTTGAACTATGGCTACACCTTC. Its protein product is CASSLWEGGGLNYGYTF.

The rearrangement links TRBV6-1 to TRBJ1-4; the D is unclear. The CDR3 loop spans 16 amino acids. V dropped 2 bases and J dropped 5 bases, with 15 bases sitting between them. Per germline, CDR1 MNHNS and CDR2 SASEGT. The CDR3 bases are TGTGCCAGCAGTGAACCTATCGATTGGGAGAATGAAAAACTGTTTTTT. Translating it yields CASSEPIDWENEKLFF.

This rearrangement joins TRBV6-5 to TRBJ2-2, with 7 bases lining up with TRBD2. The CDR3 has 13 residues. Germline V CDR1 and CDR2: MNHEY, SVGAGI. V lost 4 bases, J lost 8 bases, and 4 bases stayed unmatched. The CDR3 DNA sequence: TGTGCCAGCAGTTGGAAAGCGGGAGGGGAGCTGTTTTTT. Encoded protein: CASSWKAGGELFF.

At least ten counts were recorded for this clone. The chain uses TRBV5-1 and TRBJ2-1, with D hard to call. Trimming stripped 0 bases from V and 1 base from J, with 8 bases between. CDR1 is SGHRS and CDR2 is YFSETQ in the germline V gene. CDR3 length equals 15 residues. CDR3 sequence (DNA): TGCGCCAGCAGCTTGGAGCCAGGTTCCTACAATGAGCAGTTCTTC. Translated, it gives CASSLEPGSYNEQFF. The full variable domain, in which reference TRBV5-1 and TRBJ2-1 provide the parts outside the CDR3, is KAGVTQTPRYLIKTRGQQVTLSCSPISGHRSVSWYQQTPGQGLQFLFEYFSETQRNKGNFPGRFSGRQFSNSRSEMNVSTLELGDSALYLCASSLEPGSYNEQFFGPGTRLTVL.

This rearrangement joins TRBV30 to TRBJ1-4; TRBD1 matches 8 bases. Trimming removed 4 bases from V and 5 bases from J; junction bases left unmatched: 3. Germline V lookup: CDR1 GTSNPN, CDR2 SVGIG (reference sequence). CDR3 length equals 13 residues. Written as DNA, the CDR3 is TGTGCCTGGAATTACAGGGGGAATGAAAAACTGTTTTTT. It encodes CAWNYRGNEKLFF.

The chain is built from TRBV4-1 and TRBJ2-5, with D perhaps matching TRBD1 (6 bases). This CDR3 region has 16 residues. V lost 0 bases to trimming and J lost 5 bases, with 16 bases between them. From germline, CDR1 is MGHRA and CDR2 YSYEKL. The CDR3 here is CASSQEVAGVFETQYF. CDR3 bases: TGCGCCAGCAGCCAAGAGGTCGCAGGGGTTTTTGAGACCCAGTACTTC.

The V gene is TRBV30, the J gene TRBJ1-5, with 7 bases matching TRBD1. Germline CDR1 is GTSNPN and CDR2 is SVGIG (reference sequence). The CDR3 spans 14 residues. The ends lost 3 bases at V and 7 bases at J; junction bases unmatched: 9. This chain's CDR3 is CAWSGDSNKQPQHF. The CDR3 bases are TGTGCCTGGAGCGGGGACAGTAACAAACAGCCCCAGCATTTT.

This clone was observed a few times. The chain links TRBV6-1 to TRBJ1-3; perhaps TRBD1 as D (5 bases). The germline V gene has CDR1 MNHNS and CDR2 SASEGT. This CDR3 comprises 15 residues. V was trimmed by 2 bases and J by 0 bases, leaving 8 bases between them. Written as DNA, the CDR3 is TGTGCCAGCAGTGAAACGGGGGGCTCTGGAAACACCATATATTTT. Translation gives CASSETGGSGNTIYF.

This sequence joins TRBV28 and TRBJ1-3; D remains ambiguous. This CDR3 comprises 15 residues. V was clipped by 3 bases and J by 6 bases, with 15 bases between them. In germline, CDR1 is MDHEN, CDR2 SYDVKM. Here the CDR3 reads CASSFSTGWANTIYF. Here the CDR3 DNA reads TGTGCCAGCAGTTTTAGTACGGGGTGGGCAAACACCATATATTTT.

The V and J genes are TRBV29-1 and TRBJ1-5; 9 positions agree with TRBD1. CDR3 length: 13 amino acids. In germline, CDR1 is SQVTM, CDR2 ANQGSEA. V was pared by 5 bases and J by 5 bases, with 4 bases of the junction left unmatched. The CDR3 DNA reads TGCAGCGTTTTTACAGGGGGCGATCAGCCCCAGCATTTT. Encoded protein: CSVFTGGDQPQHF.

The J gene is TRBJ2-6, the V gene TRBV5-1; D call uncertain. CDR3 length equals 15 residues. Germline CDR1 is SGHRS and CDR2 is YFSETQ. Trimming removed 0 bases at V and 2 bases at J, with 6 bases between. CDR3 sequence reads: CASSLGAAGANVLTF. DNA of the CDR3: TGCGCCAGCAGCTTGGGGGCAGCTGGGGCCAACGTCCTGACTTTC.

This clone was counted at least ten times. The chain carries TRBV6-5 and TRBJ2-2; no firm D call. This CDR3 comprises 14 residues. Germline CDR1 reads MNHEY; CDR2 reads SVGAGI. V lost 7 bases to trimming and J lost 1 base, with 10 bases between them. The CDR3 region is CASMRLGNTGELFF. Here the CDR3 DNA reads TGTGCCAGCATGAGGCTAGGGAACACCGGGGAGCTGTTTTTT.

The chain uses TRBV5-1 and TRBJ2-1; possibly TRBD2 for D (6 bases). Germline V gives CDR1 SGHRS, CDR2 YFSETQ. The CDR3 is made up of 15 amino acids. The V end lost 0 bases, the J end lost 3 bases, and 10 bases lay between the germline ends. CDR3 coding DNA: TGCGCCAGCAGCTTGGCCAGGAGGGACTACAATGAGCAGTTCTTC. It specifies CASSLARRDYNEQFF.

The rearrangement joins TRBV5-6 to TRBJ2-7, with D perhaps matching TRBD2 (6 bases). The CDR3 spans 17 residues. CDR1 and CDR2 from the germline V gene are SGHDT and YYEEEE. Trimming shortened V by 2 bases and J by 4 bases, and 22 bases separated the two germline ends. CDR3: CASSLRVTGELIYEQYF. CDR3 bases: TGTGCCAGCAGCTTACGGGTGACGGGAGAACTCATATACGAGCAGTACTTC.

This clone appeared once. The genes are TRBV3-1 (or the pseudogene TRBV3-2) and TRBJ2-5; TRBD1 might be the D (5 bases). This CDR3 has 17 residues. V shed 8 bases and J shed 3 bases, with 25 bases lying between them. Germline-derived CDR1 and CDR2 are LGHDT and YNNKEL (reference sequence). CDR3 DNA sequence: TGTGCCAGCGAAGCAAGATCGGTTGGCAGGGCTGAAGAGACCCAGTACTTC. This gives the protein CASEARSVGRAEETQYF.

As DNA, the CDR3 is TGTGCCAGCTCACAGGGGGCGGGTGGCTACACCTTC. Its translation: CASSQGAGGYTF. The rearrangement joins TRBV19 to TRBJ1-2, with 9 positions matching TRBD1. The length of the CDR3 is 12 residues. Unmatched junction bases numbered 6, after V lost 9 bases and J lost 7 bases. Germline lookup yields CDR1 LNHDA and CDR2 SQIVND (reference sequence).

This clone was picked up one time. The gene calls are TRBV24-1 and TRBJ1-1; no firm D call. In germline, CDR1 is KGHDR, CDR2 SFDVKD. The CDR3 is 13 residues long. Between the trimmed V and J ends, which lost 4 bases and 6 bases, there was a span of 11 bases. The CDR3 protein is CATSESRSPEAFF. CDR3 in DNA: TGTGCCACCAGTGAATCGAGGTCCCCTGAAGCTTTCTTT.

V is TRBV19 and J is TRBJ2-3; TRBD1 is a possible D gene (5 bases). CDR1 and CDR2 from the germline V gene are LNHDA and SQIVND (reference sequence). With 5 bases removed from V and 6 bases from J, the gap between germline ends came to 15 bases. The CDR3 contains 14 residues. The CDR3 region has the DNA TGTGCCAGTAGTTACAGGCTGAGAGAGGATACGCAGTATTTT. Amino acid sequence: CASSYRLREDTQYF.

This chain connects TRBV7-2 to TRBJ1-5; 8 positions match TRBD1. The CDR3 runs 14 residues. V gave up 5 bases and J gave up 6 bases; unmatched junction bases: 6. Germline CDR1 is SGHTA and CDR2 is FQGNSA. The CDR3 loop is CASSHGQGGQPQHF. The CDR3 DNA sequence: TGTGCCAGCAGCCACGGACAGGGAGGTCAGCCCCAGCATTTT. The complete variable domain, with remaining parts taken from reference TRBV7-2 and TRBJ1-5, reads GAGVSQSPSNKVTEKGKDVELRCDPISGHTALYWYRQSLGQGLEFLIYFQGNSAPDKSGLPSDRFSAERTGGSVSTLTIQRTQQEDSAVYLCASSHGQGGQPQHFGDGTRLSIL.

This clone was observed a single time. The chain employs TRBV18 and TRBJ2-2; D may be TRBD2 (7 bases). Germline V gene sequence: CDR1 KGHSH, CDR2 LQKENI. The CDR3 has 15 residues. V lost 3 bases and J lost 4, with 12 bases in between. This chain's CDR3 is CASSPPRGGTGELFF. CDR3 bases: TGTGCCAGCTCACCTCCGAGGGGGGGCACCGGGGAGCTGTTTTTT.

The chain links TRBV2 to TRBJ2-7, with 8 positions matching TRBD2. J lost 4 bases, V lost 6 bases, and 8 bases had no gene match. The CDR3 spans 14 residues. CDR1 is SNHLY, CDR2 FYNNEI, per germline. The CDR3 is CASRAGGGGYEQYF. CDR3 bases: TGTGCCAGCAGGGCGGGGGGCGGTGGGTACGAGCAGTACTTC.

V is TRBV29-1 and J is TRBJ2-7, with TRBD2 as a possible D gene (7 bases). V was trimmed by 6 bases and J by 7 bases, leaving 22 bases between them. The CDR3 loop spans 14 amino acids. Germline V gene data show CDR1 as SQVTM and CDR2 as ANQGSEA. The CDR3 DNA follows: TGCAGCGTATTAAAGGACAGTGGGGAGGGGGAGCAGTACTTC. This translates into CSVLKDSGEGEQYF.